This entry lists 18 T cell receptor beta chains sequenced from one sample in a study of cytomegalovirus exposure and HLA in healthy donors. Primers included in the PCR were 60 Vbeta and 13 Jbeta primers. Generated by immunoSEQ multiplex PCR, the TCRdb table keeps only in-frame clones and is missing some. The sample contains 150,000 or so clones, about 80% of which appear only once. Sequencing was carried out using PBMCs. These receptors were collected from a man aged 25-45 years in good health and CMV-seropositive.

CDR3 sequence: CASSLRHGTDENTEAFF. CDR3 nucleotides: TGTGCCAGCAGCTTACGACACGGGACAGACGAGAACACTGAAGCTTTCTTT. The rearrangement links TRBV7-9 to TRBJ1-1; 7 bases match TRBD1. J gave up 1 base and V 2 bases, and 10 bases lay outside the gene matches. Germline CDR1 reads SEHNR; CDR2 reads FQNEAQ (reference sequence). The CDR3 runs to 17 residues.

The V and J genes are TRBV28 and TRBJ1-2; D is unresolved. CDR3 length: 13 amino acids. CDR1 MDHEN and CDR2 SYDVKM come from the germline V gene. Trimming took off 6 bases at V and 2 bases at J, with 10 bases between the two ends. CDR3 in DNA: TGTGCCAGCAGACCGGGAGGCAACTATGGCTACACCTTC. It specifies CASRPGGNYGYTF.

The chain links TRBV18 to TRBJ1-1, with TRBD1 identical over 7 bases. CDR1 is KGHSH and CDR2 is LQKENI in the germline V gene. The CDR3 consists of 18 residues. Trimming took 1 base from V and 1 from J; bases not matched to a gene: 12. The CDR3 reads CASSPQAGGSNWNTEAFF. The DNA for the CDR3 is TGTGCCAGCTCACCACAAGCAGGGGGATCCAATTGGAACACTGAAGCTTTCTTT. The entire variable domain, with the rest obtained from reference TRBV18 and TRBJ1-1, is as follows: NAGVMQNPRHLVRRRGQEARLRCSPMKGHSHVYWYRQLPEEGLKFMVYLQKENIIDESGMPKERFSAEFPKEGPSILRIQQVVRGDSAAYFCASSPQAGGSNWNTEAFFGQGTRLTVV.

The chain is built from TRBV7-2 and TRBJ2-3, with TRBD2 matching 10 bases. V trimming: 0 bases; J trimming: 3 bases; junction bases outside the gene matches: 6. This CDR3 contains 17 residues. Germline-derived CDR1 and CDR2 are SGHTA and FQGNSA. CDR3 sequence: CASSLALAGGGTDTQYF. CDR3 sequence (DNA): TGTGCCAGCAGCTTAGCTTTAGCGGGAGGCGGGACAGATACGCAGTATTTT.

The chain links TRBV6-5 to TRBJ2-5; D is ambiguous. CDR1 is MNHEY, CDR2 SVGAGI, per germline. The CDR3 loop spans 13 amino acids. The V and J ends lost 8 bases and 2 bases respectively, with 12 bases between them. CDR3 protein: CASAPNGQETQYF. CDR3 DNA sequence: TGTGCCAGCGCTCCTAACGGTCAAGAGACCCAGTACTTC.

The chain recombines TRBV2 with TRBJ1-5; 8 positions agree with TRBD1. Germline trimming cut 3 bases from V and 7 bases from J; bases unmatched to any gene: 5. CDR3 length: 14 amino acids. From germline, CDR1 is SNHLY and CDR2 FYNNEI. The CDR3, as DNA: TGTGCCAGCAGTGACCGGACAGGGCCCCAGCCCCAGCATTTT. Translating gives CASSDRTGPQPQHF.

This chain uses TRBV5-1 with TRBJ2-2, with D possibly being TRBD1 (6 bases). CDR3 length: 15 residues. Germline V lookup: CDR1 SGHRS, CDR2 YFSETQ. The ends were cut back, 3 bases at V and 2 bases at J, with 11 bases in the middle. Here the CDR3 DNA reads TGCGCCAGCAGCTGGTTACAGGGTAACACCGGGGAGCTGTTTTTT. Its protein product is CASSWLQGNTGELFF.

This chain links TRBV4-2 with TRBJ2-7; no definite D call. V lost 0 bases and J 3 bases, leaving 12 bases between the germline ends. Germline V gene lookup returns CDR1 LGHNA and CDR2 YNFKEQ. The CDR3 has 15 residues. As DNA, the CDR3 is TGTGCCAGCAGCCAAGAGATAGTCCCCTTCTACGAGCAGTACTTC. This codes for CASSQEIVPFYEQYF.

This clone came up a few times. V and J are TRBV7-9 and TRBJ1-4; D call uncertain. The CDR3 length is 13 residues. V lost 5 bases to trimming and J lost 12 bases, with 16 bases between them. Germline assignment: CDR1 SEHNR and CDR2 FQNEAQ (reference sequence). CDR3 nucleotide sequence: TGTGCCAGCAGCCTCGGGATGGAGTCGGAACTGTTTTTT. Encoded protein: CASSLGMESELFF.

V is TRBV13 and J is TRBJ2-3, with 14 bases lining up with TRBD2. The CDR3 runs 18 residues. CDR1 and CDR2 from the germline V gene are PRHDT and FYEKMQ (reference sequence). V shed 5 bases and J 0 bases; nucleotides not matched to a gene: 7. As DNA, the CDR3 is TGTGCCAGCAGCCAGGGACTAGCGGGAGTTGGAAGCACAGATACGCAGTATTTT. This codes for CASSQGLAGVGSTDTQYF.

This clone has only a few counts. J is TRBJ2-7 and V is TRBV29-1; 7 bases map to TRBD2. V was pared by 6 bases and J by 2 bases, with 13 bases of the junction left unmatched. Germline assignment: CDR1 SQVTM and CDR2 ANQGSEA. The CDR3 covers 15 residues. The CDR3 sequence: CSVTWGGLRTYEQYF. In nucleotides, the CDR3 is TGCAGCGTGACCTGGGGGGGTTTGAGAACCTACGAGCAGTACTTC.

This sequence joins TRBV5-6 and TRBJ2-5; D remains ambiguous. Looked up from germline, CDR1 is SGHDT and CDR2 is YYEEEE. V dropped 7 bases and J dropped 5 bases, with 15 bases sitting between them. The CDR3 covers 13 residues. The CDR3 reads CASAAEQRETQYF. CDR3 nucleotides: TGTGCCAGCGCGGCGGAGCAAAGGGAGACCCAGTACTTC.

This chain uses TRBV30 with TRBJ2-4; D might be TRBD1 (6 bases). Germline loops: CDR1 GTSNPN, CDR2 SVGIG (reference sequence). CDR3 size: 13 residues. The V end lost 7 bases, the J end lost 0 bases, and 10 bases lay between the germline ends. The CDR3 is CASGVLAKNIQYF. CDR3 sequence (DNA): TGTGCCTCAGGGGTCCTAGCCAAAAACATTCAGTACTTC.

This chain joins TRBV7-9 and TRBJ2-7; weak D call: TRBD2 (5 bases). The germline V and J ends were trimmed by 5 bases and 4 bases, with 15 bases remaining between them. The CDR3 totals 14 residues. In germline, CDR1 is SEHNR, CDR2 FQNEAQ (reference sequence). CDR3 coding DNA: TGTGCCAGCAGCCCCCGGGGAGAGCCTTACGAGCAGTACTTC. Translated: CASSPRGEPYEQYF.

This clone was detected a few times. The chain carries TRBV5-6 and TRBJ2-5; D unresolved. V was trimmed by 1 base and J by 5 bases, leaving 9 bases between them. The CDR3 totals 13 residues. The germline CDR1 and CDR2 sequences are SGHDT and YYEEEE. The CDR3 DNA reads as TGTGCCAGCAGCTTGAGTATGAGGGAGACCCAGTACTTC. Protein: CASSLSMRETQYF.

The rearrangement uses TRBV30 and TRBJ1-4, with D maybe TRBD1 (5 bases). The CDR3 contains 18 residues. Looked up from germline, CDR1 is GTSNPN and CDR2 is SVGIG (reference sequence). Trimming removed 0 bases from V and 2 bases from J, with 19 bases in between. CDR3 in amino acids: CAWSVQRGKGRTNEKLFF. CDR3 nucleotide sequence: TGTGCCTGGAGTGTACAACGGGGGAAAGGAAGGACTAATGAAAAACTGTTTTTT.

CDR3 in amino acids: CASSASVTDTQYF. The CDR3 region has the DNA TGTGCCAGCAGTGCCTCGGTCACAGATACGCAGTATTTT. The rearrangement joins TRBV6-1 to TRBJ2-3, with no clear D. Germline loops: CDR1 MNHNS, CDR2 SASEGT. This CDR3 has 13 residues. V was trimmed by 4 bases and J by 2 bases, leaving 7 bases between them.

This clone was observed once. The V and J genes are TRBV30 and TRBJ2-7; a weak D match, TRBD2 (6 bases). The CDR3 covers 14 residues. Deletions cut 5 bases from V and 0 bases from J, with 14 bases between. Germline loops: CDR1 GTSNPN, CDR2 SVGIG (reference sequence). The CDR3 reads CAWGDSFSSYEQYF. The CDR3 region has the DNA TGTGCCTGGGGGGACTCCTTCAGCTCCTACGAGCAGTACTTC.